Sequencing of this T cell receptor (beta chain) was carried out in a study of breast tumors, draining lymph nodes, adjacent tissues. TCRdb re-derived calls from the multiplex PCR reads in MiXCR, one entry per CDR3 protein. Among some 170,000 distinct CDR3 sequences listed, roughly 35% were seen once. The lymph nodes were axillary draining lymph nodes from breast cancer patients. About this clonotype itself: The conserved final phenylalanine or tryptophan is absent from the CDR3, which likely points to a read error.

After removal of 8 bases from V and 6 bases from J, the junction contained 7 bases not matched to a gene. Germline CDR1 reads PRHDT; CDR2 reads FYEKMQ (reference sequence). CDR3 size: 13 residues. The chain joins TRBV13 to TRBJ2-1, with 7 nucleotides matching TRBD2. Sequencing was done on a sample of axillary lymph node tissue. This sequence was found in a female donor with breast cancer. Some clones in this sample may be carry-over from other donors' samples. The DNA of the CDR3 is TGTGCCAGCGACATGGGAGGGCCCAATGAGCAGTTCATC. Its protein product is CASDMGGPNEQFI.